The rows below give T cell receptor beta chains drawn from one sample of a study of OX40 agonist ivuxolimab in advanced cancers. The data were produced by immunoSEQ multiplex PCR, yet TCRdb's version contains in-frame clones alone and is incomplete. The sample lists about 80,000 clones; roughly 86% were seen once. Specimen: CD4+ or CD8+ T cells sorted from blood, collected in a trial of the OX40 agonist ivuxolimab. The receptors stem from an adult with an advanced solid tumor such as melanoma, head and neck, liver or kidney cancer. Each CDR3 is given with its conserved first and last residue. A D gene is named only where the DNA matches it firmly. The size entry is marked missing in some rows and otherwise reads once, few, many or a size class.

clone_size j_call v_call d_call cdr3_nt cdr3_aa
NA TRBJ2-2 TRBV28 NA TGTGCCAGCAGTTTATCTAGCAGGGAGCGGAGCGGGGAGCTGTTTTTT CASSLSSRERSGELFF
many TRBJ1-1 TRBV10-2 NA TGCGCCACCTGGGCCCTTAACACTGAAGCTTTCTTT CATWALNTEAFF
NA TRBJ1-6 TRBV6-5 NA TGTGCCAGCAGTTCGGCAGGGACGAATTCACCCCTCCACTTT CASSSAGTNSPLHF
NA TRBJ1-1 TRBV4-1 NA TGCGCCAGCAGCTCCCGGACACTGAACACTGAAGCTTTCTTT CASSSRTLNTEAFF
NA TRBJ1-1 TRBV5-1 NA TGCGCCAGCAGCCCCTCGCGGGTGAACACTGAAGCTTTCTTT CASSPSRVNTEAFF
once TRBJ2-1 TRBV5-1 TRBD1 TGCGCCAGCAGCTTTAACCCGGGACAGGGCCCTCTCTCCTACAATGAGCAGTTCTTC CASSFNPGQGPLSYNEQFF
NA TRBJ2-7 TRBV29-1 NA TGCAGCGTTGACGCGGGGTTGGGGGAGCAGTACTTC CSVDAGLGEQYF
NA TRBJ1-6 TRBV25-1 NA TGTGCCAGCAGTGAATATAGGGGTTGGGATTCACCCCTCCACTTT CASSEYRGWDSPLHF
NA TRBJ1-5 TRBV2 NA TGTGCCAGCAGTCCCCCCTACAGAGATCAGCCCCAGCATTTT CASSPPYRDQPQHF
NA TRBJ2-7 TRBV11-2 NA TGTGCCAGCAGCCCCCTCGGCGGCTACGAGCAGTACTTC CASSPLGGYEQYF
NA TRBJ1-2 TRBV20-1 NA TGCAGTGCTACTTCAGTCTATGGCTACACCTTC CSATSVYGYTF
NA TRBJ2-6 TRBV11-2 NA TGTGCCAGCAGCTTAGCTCGGGATCTGCCGCTCTCTGGGGCCAACGTCCTGACTTTC CASSLARDLPLSGANVLTF
NA TRBJ1-4 TRBV5-1 NA TGCGCCAGCAGCTTGGTGGCCGAGAATGAAAAACTGTTTTTT CASSLVAENEKLFF
once TRBJ1-1 TRBV7-6 TRBD1 TGTGCCAGCAGTTTTACAGGGGTGAACACTGAAGCTTTCTTT CASSFTGVNTEAFF
NA TRBJ2-6 TRBV30 TRBD1 TGTGCCTGGGGACAGGGGGCAGGTGGGGCCAACGTCCTGACTTTC CAWGQGAGGANVLTF
NA TRBJ1-5 TRBV27 NA TGTGCCAGCAGTTTACGGTCCCATCAGCCCCAGCATTTT CASSLRSHQPQHF
NA TRBJ2-1 TRBV15 NA TGTGCCACCAGCAGAGAATATGGCAGGACGGTTAATGAGCAGTTCTTC CATSREYGRTVNEQFF
NA TRBJ2-2 TRBV9 NA TGTGCCAGCAGCGTACGCAGGGGGGATAACACCGGGGAGCTGTTTTTT CASSVRRGDNTGELFF
NA TRBJ2-7 TRBV30 NA TGTGCCTGGAGTGGGGATGGCATCCACGAGCAGTACTTC CAWSGDGIHEQYF
NA TRBJ1-4 TRBV18 NA TGTGCCAGCTCACCACTACAGGGTCATGAAAAACTGTTTTTT CASSPLQGHEKLFF
NA TRBJ2-1 TRBV7-6 TRBD2 TGTGCCAGCAGCGACCGACTAGCGGGAGACCCGAACTACAATGAGCAGTTCTTC CASSDRLAGDPNYNEQFF
once TRBJ2-2 TRBV9 NA TGTGCCAGCAGCGCAAAAGGGGGGACGGTGAACACCGGGGAGCTGTTTTTT CASSAKGGTVNTGELFF
NA TRBJ2-3 TRBV5-1 NA TGCGCCAGCAGCCTCGAGGGACCCGCAGGCCCAGATACGCAGTATTTT CASSLEGPAGPDTQYF
NA TRBJ2-2 TRBV4-1 TRBD2 TGCGCCAGCAGCCAAGATAGGCGGGAGACTCGCACCGGGGAGCTGTTTTTT CASSQDRRETRTGELFF
NA TRBJ1-1 TRBV19 NA TGTGCCAGTAGTCCTGCGGGGGTCTCGTCCACTGAAGCTTTCTTT CASSPAGVSSTEAFF
NA TRBJ2-7 TRBV14 NA TGTGCCAGCAGCCAAGATCTTAGGAGAGGCGTGCACTACGAGCAGTACTTC CASSQDLRRGVHYEQYF
NA TRBJ1-5 TRBV2 NA TGTGCCAGCTGTTGTATTGGGCGCACTGGGGCGGGGGGCAATCAGCCCCAGCATTTT CASCCIGRTGAGGNQPQHF
NA TRBJ2-3 TRBV14 NA TGTGCCAGCAGCCAACGACGCAGGGGGGTTGAGGGCACAGATACGCAGTATTTT CASSQRRRGVEGTDTQYF
NA TRBJ1-2 TRBV7-9 NA TGTGCCAGCAGCTTAGAAGAGACCGGCTACACCTTC CASSLEETGYTF
NA TRBJ2-1 TRBV5-8 NA TGTGCCAGCAGCCTGTTGGGAGGCTATGAGCAGTTCTTC CASSLLGGYEQFF